This TCR beta chain comes out of a study of blood T cell repertoires in COVID-19. Study information: The United States, Italy and Spain were the sources of the acute and convalescent COVID-19 samples. T cells, B-cell-depleted T cells, or PBMCs supplied cDNA or gDNA.

As regards this clone: The same CDR3 can be traced to other DNA sequences in this sample.

The CDR3 has 13 residues. Germline assignment: CDR1 MNHEY and CDR2 SVGAGI. Trimming cost V 6 bases and J 7 bases; bases outside gene matches: 7. Authors' analysis steps: Nucleated cell counts were estimated from reference gene primer amplification. Produced via immunoSEQ multiplex PCR; TCRdb's table is partial and in-frame only. V and J calls and clone size are those listed in that table; D and trimming were worked out from the DNA. The sample shows over 130,000 clones, around 86% of them seen only once. This sequence was found in a woman older than 75 with acute or convalescent COVID-19. The chain is built from TRBV6-5 and TRBJ1-2, with 8 positions matching TRBD1. The specimen was peripheral blood. The CDR3 protein is CASRTGVEGGYTF. The CDR3 bases are TGTGCCAGCAGGACAGGGGTTGAAGGTGGCTACACCTTC.